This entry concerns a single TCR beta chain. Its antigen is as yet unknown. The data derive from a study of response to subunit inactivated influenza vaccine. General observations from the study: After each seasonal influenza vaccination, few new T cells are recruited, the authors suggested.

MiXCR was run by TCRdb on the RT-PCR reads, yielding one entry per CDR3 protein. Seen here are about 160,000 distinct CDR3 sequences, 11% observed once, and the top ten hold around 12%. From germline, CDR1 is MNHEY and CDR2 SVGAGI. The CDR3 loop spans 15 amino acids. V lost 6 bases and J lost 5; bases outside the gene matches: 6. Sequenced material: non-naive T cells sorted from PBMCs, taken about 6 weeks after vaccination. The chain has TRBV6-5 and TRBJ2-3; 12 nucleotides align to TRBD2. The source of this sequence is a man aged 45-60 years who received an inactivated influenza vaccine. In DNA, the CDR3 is TGTGCCAGCAGGTTACTAGCGGGGGGAGAAGATACGCAGTATTTT. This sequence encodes CASRLLAGGEDTQYF.